Listed below are T cell receptor beta chains from one sample, sequenced in a study of T-cell memory formation after mild COVID-19. TCRdb called the 5' RACE reads again in MiXCR, with one record for every CDR3 protein. The sample lists 470,000 or so distinct CDR3 sequences; approximately 19% were seen once. Sequenced sample: PBMCs or a T cell subset sorted from them (not recorded which). The receptor source for this set is a man aged 18 to 30 who had mild COVID-19 (a few samples of this study predate the infection). Cell type and time point are not known. Each CDR3 is given without its conserved first and last residue. Fields, in order: V gene, CDR3 protein.

TRBV7-7	ASSPGSGRQF
TRBV25-1	ASTRTGPSYEQY
TRBV6-2/TRBV6-3	ASTKDLRNQPQH
TRBV7-9	AGADREYTEAF
TRBV19	ASMDRGIGGTEAF
TRBV5-6	ASSLSPGGHNEQF
TRBV12-3/TRBV12-4	ASSSGASNIQY
TRBV2	ASSADRTDTQY
TRBV7-2	ASSSTQGWPGELF
TRBV18	ASSPNPGPRNGYT
TRBV28	ASSIGGEETQY
TRBV4-1	ASSQVGGSNQPQH
TRBV7-2	ASSLGPLPGNTIY
TRBV9	ASSPGSAAEAQY
TRBV3-1	ASSQIQVGNTEAF
TRBV11-2	ASSSYRGSYNEQF
TRBV4-1	ASSQSQGRSNQPQH
TRBV29-1	SVEVGCDTGELF
TRBV6-5	ASRPGLSYNEQF
TRBV7-2	ASSPEAGAEAF
TRBV7-8	ASSLERKETQY
TRBV9	ASSVGTSGESYEQY
TRBV18	ASSPDRGTQPQH
TRBV4-1	ASSPGTVPYPYGYT
TRBV6-1	ASCPGGMYGYT
TRBV7-2	ASSLALDRREGYT
TRBV5-1	ASRGLTYEQY
TRBV4-3	ASSQDIPETNTGELF
TRBV5-1	ASSVSPDTQY
TRBV7-2	ASSLGKRATDTQY
TRBV4-1	ASSQDSGTGGQPQH
TRBV20-1	SARSSGGRTDTQY
TRBV4-2	ASSRESDSGNTIY
TRBV5-1	ASSFVLGAEAF
TRBV3-1	ASSQDTGTSFFAGELF
TRBV4-1	ASSQGSTASTNYGYT
TRBV10-3	AISKGGTTEAF
TRBV29-1	SVDRTGATF
TRBV7-9	ASSPWGRGGTGELF
TRBV7-2	ASSKGGAREQF
TRBV4-1	ASSQGQGPRGTQY
TRBV2	ARRDRATDTQY
TRBV7-2	ASSLNQGRAGYT
TRBV9	ASSGRVSYGYT
TRBV4-3	ASSQDSAGPYNEQF
TRBV12-3/TRBV12-4	ASTLGQRNQPQH
TRBV4-3	ASSPVGSNTEAF
TRBV6-2/TRBV6-3	ASSYPQPSSYEQY
TRBV7-9	ASSSGEVDSPLH
TRBV9	ASSNSYEQY
TRBV7-2	ASSYRGQDTEAF
TRBV6-2/TRBV6-3	ASTAGFVVEKLF
TRBV19	ASSTGQPTYSNQPQH